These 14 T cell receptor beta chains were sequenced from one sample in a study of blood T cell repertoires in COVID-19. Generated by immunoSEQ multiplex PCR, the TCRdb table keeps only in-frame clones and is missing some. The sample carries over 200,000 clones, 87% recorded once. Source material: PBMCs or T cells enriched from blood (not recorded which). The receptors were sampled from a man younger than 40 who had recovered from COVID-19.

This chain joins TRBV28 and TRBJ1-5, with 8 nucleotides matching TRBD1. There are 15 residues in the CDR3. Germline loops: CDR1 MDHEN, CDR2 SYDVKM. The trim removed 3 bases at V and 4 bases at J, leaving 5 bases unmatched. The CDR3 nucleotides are TGTGCCAGCAGTTTTTGGACAGGGTCTAATCAGCCCCAGCATTTT. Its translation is CASSFWTGSNQPQHF.

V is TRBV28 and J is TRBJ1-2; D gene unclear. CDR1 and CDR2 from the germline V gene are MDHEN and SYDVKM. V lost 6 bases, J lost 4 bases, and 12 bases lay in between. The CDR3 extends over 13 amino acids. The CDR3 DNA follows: TGTGCCAGCAGGGTCACGAGCCTCTATGGCTACACCTTC. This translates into CASRVTSLYGYTF.

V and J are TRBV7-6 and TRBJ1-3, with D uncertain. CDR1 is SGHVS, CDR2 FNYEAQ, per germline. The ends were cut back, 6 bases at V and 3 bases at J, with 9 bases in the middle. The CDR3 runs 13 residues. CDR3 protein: CASSGQIGNTIYF. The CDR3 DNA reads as TGTGCCAGCAGTGGGCAGATTGGAAACACCATATATTTT. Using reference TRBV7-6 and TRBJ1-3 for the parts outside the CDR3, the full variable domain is GAGVSQSPRYKVTKRGQDVALRCDPISGHVSLYWYRQALGQGPEFLTYFNYEAQQDKSGLPNDRFSAERPEGSISTLTIQRTEQRDSAMYRCASSGQIGNTIYFGEGSWLTVV.

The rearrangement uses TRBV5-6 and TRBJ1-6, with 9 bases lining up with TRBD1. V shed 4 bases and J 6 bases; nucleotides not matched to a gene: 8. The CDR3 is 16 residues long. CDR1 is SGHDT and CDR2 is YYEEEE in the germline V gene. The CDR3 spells CASSPAGQGTNSPLHF. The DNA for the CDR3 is TGTGCCAGCAGCCCCGCCGGACAGGGGACTAATTCACCCCTCCACTTT.

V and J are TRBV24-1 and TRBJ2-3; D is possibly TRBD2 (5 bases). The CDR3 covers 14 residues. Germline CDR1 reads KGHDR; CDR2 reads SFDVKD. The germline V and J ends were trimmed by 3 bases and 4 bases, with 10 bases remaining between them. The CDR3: CATSDPSKADTQYF. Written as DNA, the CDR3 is TGTGCCACCAGTGATCCTAGCAAGGCAGATACGCAGTATTTT.

This CDR3 is CASIRGQGNYGYTF. In nucleotides, the CDR3 is TGTGCCAGCATCCGGGGACAGGGGAACTATGGCTACACCTTC. This chain uses TRBV9 with TRBJ1-2, with TRBD1 matching over 10 bases. This CDR3 contains 14 residues. The germline CDR1 and CDR2 sequences are SGDLS and YYNGEE. Trimming cost V 6 bases and J 2 bases; bases outside gene matches: 4.

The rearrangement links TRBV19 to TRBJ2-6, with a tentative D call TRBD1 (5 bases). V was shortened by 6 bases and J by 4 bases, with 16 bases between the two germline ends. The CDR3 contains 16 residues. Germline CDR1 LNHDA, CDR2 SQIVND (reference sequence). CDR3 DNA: TGTGCCAGTAGCACCCAGGGATCCCCCGGGGCCAACGTCCTGACTTTC. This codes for CASSTQGSPGANVLTF.

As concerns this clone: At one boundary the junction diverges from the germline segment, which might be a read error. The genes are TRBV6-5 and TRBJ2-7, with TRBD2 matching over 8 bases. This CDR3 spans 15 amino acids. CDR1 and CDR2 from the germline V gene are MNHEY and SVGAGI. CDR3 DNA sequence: TGTGTCAGCAGTTCCGATCCGGGACTAGCCTACGAGCAGTACTTC. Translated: CVSSSDPGLAYEQYF.

Written as DNA, the CDR3 is TGTGCCAGCAGTGGGACAGCTTACAATGAGCAGTTCTTC. It is translated as CASSGTAYNEQFF. The V call is TRBV5-4, the J call TRBJ2-1; TRBD1 agrees at 7 bases. Germline V gene lookup returns CDR1 SGHNT and CDR2 YYREEE (reference sequence). The CDR3 runs 13 residues. V lost 5 bases and J lost 4; bases outside the gene matches: 3.

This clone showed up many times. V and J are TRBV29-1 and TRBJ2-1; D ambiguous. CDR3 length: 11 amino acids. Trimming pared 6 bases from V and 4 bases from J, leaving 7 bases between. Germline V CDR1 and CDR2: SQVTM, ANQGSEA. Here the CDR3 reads CSVPNYNEQFF. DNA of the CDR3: TGCAGCGTCCCCAATTACAATGAGCAGTTCTTC.

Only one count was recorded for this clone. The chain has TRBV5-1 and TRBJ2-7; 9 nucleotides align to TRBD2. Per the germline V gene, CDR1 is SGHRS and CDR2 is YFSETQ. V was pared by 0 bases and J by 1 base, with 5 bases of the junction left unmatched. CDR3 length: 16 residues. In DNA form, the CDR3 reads TGCGCCAGCAGCTTGGCTGCGGGAGGGTATTCCTACGAGCAGTACTTC. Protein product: CASSLAAGGYSYEQYF.

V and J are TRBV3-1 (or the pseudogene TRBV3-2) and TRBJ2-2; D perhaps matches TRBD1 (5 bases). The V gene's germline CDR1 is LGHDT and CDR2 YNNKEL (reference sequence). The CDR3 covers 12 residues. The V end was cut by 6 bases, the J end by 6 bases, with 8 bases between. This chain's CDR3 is CASRVQAGELFF. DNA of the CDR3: TGTGCCAGCAGGGTACAGGCCGGGGAGCTGTTTTTT.

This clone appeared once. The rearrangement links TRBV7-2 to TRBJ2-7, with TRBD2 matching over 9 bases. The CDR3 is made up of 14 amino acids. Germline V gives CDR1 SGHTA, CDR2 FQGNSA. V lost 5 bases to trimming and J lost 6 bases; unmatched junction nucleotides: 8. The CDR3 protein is CASSAAGGQGEQYF. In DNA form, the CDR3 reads TGTGCCAGCAGCGCCGCGGGGGGGCAGGGCGAGCAGTACTTC.

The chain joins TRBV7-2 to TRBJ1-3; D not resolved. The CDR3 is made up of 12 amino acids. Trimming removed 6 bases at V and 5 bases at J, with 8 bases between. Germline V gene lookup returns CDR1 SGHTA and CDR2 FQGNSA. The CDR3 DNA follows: TGTGCCAGCAGTTTACAAAGAAACACCATATATTTT. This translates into CASSLQRNTIYF.